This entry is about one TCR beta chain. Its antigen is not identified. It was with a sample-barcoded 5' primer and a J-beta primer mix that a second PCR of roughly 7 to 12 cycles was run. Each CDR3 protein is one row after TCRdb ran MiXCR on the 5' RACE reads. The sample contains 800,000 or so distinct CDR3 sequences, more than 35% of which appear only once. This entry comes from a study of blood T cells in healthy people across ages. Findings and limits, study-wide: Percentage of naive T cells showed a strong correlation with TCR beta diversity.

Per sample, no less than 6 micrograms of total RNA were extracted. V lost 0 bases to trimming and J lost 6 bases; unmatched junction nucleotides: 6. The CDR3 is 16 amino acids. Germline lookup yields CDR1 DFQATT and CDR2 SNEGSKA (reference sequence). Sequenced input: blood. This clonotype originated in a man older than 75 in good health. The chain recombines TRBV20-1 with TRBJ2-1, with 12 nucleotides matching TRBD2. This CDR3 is CSARDPLAGGINEQFF. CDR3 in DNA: TGCAGTGCTAGAGACCCCCTAGCGGGAGGGATCAATGAGCAGTTCTTC.